The 24 T cell receptor beta chains presented below share a single source sample, sequenced in a study of response to subunit inactivated influenza vaccine. Via MiXCR, TCRdb re-called the RT-PCR reads, giving one row per CDR3 protein. The data contain 500,000 to 550,000 distinct CDR3 sequences, under 8.5% of them seen just once; the ten biggest clones take up 13%. The source was PBMCs from blood, collected 23 to 25 months after vaccination. The receptors originated from a man between 50 and 69 years old who received an inactivated influenza vaccine.

This clonotype was seen a few times. A much larger clone lies one base from this, so it may be a read error. The rearrangement joins TRBV4-3 to TRBJ2-3; 8 bases are shared with TRBD1. The length of the CDR3 is 16 residues. V dropped 4 bases and J dropped 4; count of bases not matched to a gene: 10. Germline loops: CDR1 LGHNA, CDR2 YSLEER. The CDR3 DNA sequence: TGCGCCAGCAGCCGGGCCTGGACAGGGTCCCCAGATACGCAGTATTTT. Its translation: CASSRAWTGSPDTQYF.

In this sample, this clonotype turned up many times. V and J are TRBV5-1 and TRBJ2-5, with D possibly matching TRBD2 (5 bases). The germline CDR1 and CDR2 sequences are SGHRS and YFSETQ. This CDR3 has 16 amino acids. V was clipped by 4 bases and J by 4 bases, with 20 bases between them. The DNA of the CDR3 is TGCGCCAGCAGCGCCCTGAGGGCCCAACTGGTAGAGACCCAGTACTTC. It encodes CASSALRAQLVETQYF.

The rearrangement joins TRBV7-2 to TRBJ2-2, with D maybe TRBD2 (6 bases). Trimming cost V 1 base and J 4 bases, with 13 bases left between them. The germline gives CDR1 SGHTA, CDR2 FQGNSA. The CDR3 runs 16 residues. CDR3 bases: TGTGCCAGCAGCTTAGAAGGGGCGGGAAGCACCGGGGAGCTGTTTTTT. Translated: CASSLEGAGSTGELFF.

This clonotype has a count of ten or more. The chain employs TRBV6-5 and TRBJ2-7, with a tentative D call TRBD2 (5 bases). Germline V gives CDR1 MNHEY, CDR2 SVGAGI. This CDR3 is 14 amino acids long. V was pared by 8 bases and J by 3 bases, with 17 bases between. The CDR3 sequence: CASCLDSGCYEQYF. In nucleotides, the CDR3 is TGTGCCAGCTGCCTAGATTCGGGGTGCTACGAGCAGTACTTC.

The table lists this clonotype with a few counts. The chain uses TRBV3-1 and TRBJ2-3, with 13 bases identical to TRBD2. Germline CDR1 reads LGHDT; CDR2 reads YNNKEL (reference sequence). V lost 2 bases, J lost 2 bases, and 13 bases stayed unmatched. CDR3 size: 20 residues. The CDR3 region is CASSQLDPGLAGLSTDTQYF. CDR3 nucleotide sequence: TGTGCCAGCAGCCAACTCGATCCGGGACTAGCGGGGCTTTCCACAGATACGCAGTATTTT.

The V gene is TRBV10-3, the J gene TRBJ1-3, with a possible D match to TRBD1 (5 bases). Germline V CDR1 and CDR2: ENHRY, SYGVKD. V was shortened by 6 bases and J by 4 bases, with 16 bases between the two germline ends. The CDR3 runs to 15 residues. CDR3: CAISLGAGQGNTIYF. The CDR3 nucleotides read TGTGCCATCAGCCTAGGCGCAGGGCAAGGAAACACCATATATTTT.

V is TRBV3-1 and J is TRBJ1-1; perhaps TRBD1 as D (5 bases). V lost 6 bases, J lost 6 bases, and 8 bases lay in between. CDR3 length equals 11 residues. Per germline, CDR1 LGHDT and CDR2 YNNKEL (reference sequence). For the CDR3, the DNA is TGTGCCAGCAGGGGGGTGGCTGAAGCTTTCTTT. Its translation is CASRGVAEAFF.

This clonotype was counted only a few times. CDR3 nucleotides: TGCAGTGCTAGAGACAGACAGGGGCACACCGGGGAGCTGTTTTTT. Its protein is CSARDRQGHTGELFF. The V call is TRBV20-1, the J call TRBJ2-2, with 8 bases fitting TRBD1. Per the germline V gene, CDR1 is DFQATT and CDR2 is SNEGSKA (reference sequence). This CDR3 spans 15 amino acids. The ends lost 0 bases at V and 3 bases at J; junction bases unmatched: 3.

V is TRBV24-1 and J is TRBJ2-7; TRBD1 matches at 9 bases. CDR1 KGHDR and CDR2 SFDVKD come from the germline V gene. This CDR3 region has 11 residues. J gave up 12 bases and V 6 bases, and 5 bases lay outside the gene matches. The CDR3 is CATSQQGALYF. As DNA, the CDR3 is TGTGCCACCAGTCAACAGGGGGCTTTGTACTTC.

This clonotype was found a few times. The chain couples TRBV7-2 to TRBJ2-4, with 12 bases aligning to TRBD2. CDR1 SGHTA and CDR2 FQGNSA come from the germline V gene. After removal of 4 bases from V and 5 bases from J, the junction contained 3 bases not matched to a gene. CDR3 length: 15 amino acids. DNA for the CDR3: TGTGCCAGCAGCTCGACTAGCGGGAGACAAAACATTCAGTACTTC. This translates into CASSSTSGRQNIQYF.

This clonotype was counted between two and nine times. This chain connects TRBV11-2 to TRBJ2-7; tentative D call: TRBD1 (6 bases). The V gene lost 5 bases and the J gene lost 2 bases, with 16 bases spanning the gap. The germline CDR1 and CDR2 sequences are SGHAT and FQNNGV. The CDR3 has 15 amino acids. The DNA for the CDR3 is TGTGCCAGCAGCCAGGACAGATCTCTCACCTACGAGCAGTACTTC. Translation gives CASSQDRSLTYEQYF.

This clonotype was counted a few times. V is TRBV29-1 and J is TRBJ2-1, with 11 bases identical to TRBD2. There are 16 residues in the CDR3. V gave up 3 bases and J gave up 2 bases; unmatched junction bases: 6. Looked up from germline, CDR1 is SQVTM and CDR2 is ANQGSEA. Here the CDR3 reads CSVERGLADPYNEQFF. The CDR3 nucleotides are TGCAGCGTTGAGAGGGGACTAGCGGACCCCTACAATGAGCAGTTCTTC.

This chain links TRBV5-6 with TRBJ2-1; 7 bases align to TRBD2. Per germline, CDR1 SGHDT and CDR2 YYEEEE. The J segment lost 4 bases and the V segment lost 7 bases, leaving 20 bases of the junction unmatched. The CDR3 has 18 amino acids. This chain's CDR3 is CASGRGLLGRSRYNEQFF. The DNA for the CDR3 is TGTGCCAGCGGCCGCGGGCTCCTCGGGAGGAGTAGGTACAATGAGCAGTTCTTC.

This clonotype showed up many times. The chain has TRBV6-2 or TRBV6-3 and TRBJ2-5; no clear D gene. The CDR3 loop spans 12 amino acids. The germline V gene encodes CDR1 MNHEY and CDR2 SVGEGT. V lost 1 base, J lost 6 bases, and 6 bases lay in between. This CDR3 is CASSYFGQTQYF. In DNA, the CDR3 is TGTGCCAGCAGTTACTTTGGACAGACCCAGTACTTC.

The genes are TRBV6-1 and TRBJ2-3; weak D call: TRBD2 (6 bases). Trimming removed 5 bases at V and 1 base at J, with 13 bases between. Germline V gives CDR1 MNHNS, CDR2 SASEGT. The CDR3 runs to 15 residues. The CDR3: CASSLTRSRTDTQYF. CDR3 nucleotides: TGTGCCAGCAGTCTGACTAGATCCCGCACAGATACGCAGTATTTT.

The sample holds many counts of this clonotype. The chain couples TRBV2 to TRBJ2-3; D not certain. This CDR3 region has 13 residues. The V gene lost 5 bases and the J gene lost 0 bases, with 6 bases spanning the gap. CDR1 is SNHLY and CDR2 is FYNNEI in the germline V gene. The CDR3 DNA reads as TGTGCCAGCAGTAGCGTTAGCACAGATACGCAGTATTTT. It encodes CASSSVSTDTQYF.

This clonotype was observed a few times. The DNA for the CDR3 is TGCAGTGCTAGACTGGGGGGGAATATATACAATGAGCAGTTCTTC. This codes for CSARLGGNIYNEQFF. The V call is TRBV20-1, the J call TRBJ2-1; 7 positions match TRBD2. This CDR3 is built from 15 residues. Trimming took 2 bases from V and 4 from J; bases not matched to a gene: 8. Germline loops: CDR1 DFQATT, CDR2 SNEGSKA (reference sequence).

A few counts support this clonotype. This sequence joins TRBV6-1 and TRBJ2-3, with D maybe TRBD2 (6 bases). The CDR3 loop spans 18 amino acids. Trimming left V 6 bases short and J 2 bases short, with 24 bases between. Germline CDR1 and CDR2: MNHNS and SASEGT. The CDR3 nucleotides read TGTGCCAGCAGAGCTACGGGTGCGGTGTTAGCGGACACAGATACGCAGTATTTT. Translation: CASRATGAVLADTDTQYF.

As concerns this clonotype: Its ends do not fully match the called genes, so a read error is possible. This chain links TRBV6-1 with TRBJ2-6; TRBD2 aligns across 11 bases. The CDR3 totals 17 residues. CDR1 and CDR2 (germline): MNHNS, SASEGT. CDR3 residues: CASSLTSGASGAIVLTF. As DNA, the CDR3 is TGTGCCAGCAGTCTGACTAGCGGGGCCTCTGGGGCCATCGTCCTGACTTTC.

A few counts support this clonotype. The gene calls are TRBV21-1 and TRBJ1-5. TRBV21-1 is assigned pseudogene status. The CDR3 runs to 11 residues. Here the CDR3 reads CASSTRRPQHF. As DNA, the CDR3 is TGTGCCAGCAGCACCAGGCGGCCCCAGCATTTT.

This clonotype has only a few counts. The V and J genes are TRBV20-1 and TRBJ2-7, with D possibly TRBD2 on 6 matching bases. Germline CDR1 is DFQATT and CDR2 is SNEGSKA (reference sequence). This CDR3 is 14 amino acids long. The V gene lost 0 bases and the J gene lost 3 bases, with 12 bases spanning the gap. CDR3 sequence reads: CSARDLDSGYEQYF. Written as DNA, the CDR3 is TGCAGTGCTAGAGATCTGGATAGCGGCTACGAGCAGTACTTC.

This clonotype was recorded many times. The J gene is TRBJ1-1, the V gene TRBV4-1, with a possible D match to TRBD1 (6 bases). CDR1 MGHRA and CDR2 YSYEKL come from the germline V gene. V lost 4 bases and J lost 0, with 15 bases in between. CDR3 size: 16 residues. The DNA for the CDR3 is TGCGCCAGCAGCCCCCGGGACACACTAATGAACACTGAAGCTTTCTTT. Translating it yields CASSPRDTLMNTEAFF.

The V call is TRBV27, the J call TRBJ1-2; D is possibly TRBD1 (6 bases). V dropped 0 bases and J dropped 0 bases, with 11 bases sitting between them. The CDR3 is 16 amino acids. Germline V gene sequence: CDR1 MNHEY, CDR2 SMNVEV (reference sequence). CDR3 DNA sequence: TGTGCCAGCAGTTTATCAATGGGGACAACTAACTATGGCTACACCTTC. Amino acid sequence: CASSLSMGTTNYGYTF.

This clonotype turned up a few times. This sequence joins TRBV5-1 and TRBJ2-5; 7 nucleotides line up with TRBD1. Germline V CDR1 and CDR2: SGHRS, YFSETQ. V lost 0 bases, J lost 1 base, and 3 bases stayed unmatched. The CDR3 is made up of 15 amino acids. CDR3 loop: CASSLGTGPQETQYF. The CDR3 DNA follows: TGCGCCAGCAGCTTGGGGACAGGCCCCCAAGAGACCCAGTACTTC.